These T cell receptor beta chains were read from a single sample in a study of control samples from healthy donors and cancer patients. This table comes from immunoSEQ multiplex PCR, and its TCRdb copy is limited to in-frame clones, with some not included. The sample shows under 85,000 clones, 90% to 95% of them seen only once. Sequences were obtained from blood. These receptors originate from a woman between 40 and 55 years old in good health. Each CDR3 is given with its conserved first and last residue. A D gene is named only where the DNA matches it firmly. The listing skips clone size in some rows; elsewhere it reads once, few, many or a size class.

d_call j_call v_call clone_size cdr3_nt cdr3_aa
. TRBJ1-1 TRBV5-5 . TGTGCCAGCAGCTTCTCGGGAAGCCTGAACACTGAAGCTTTCTTT CASSFSGSLNTEAFF
. TRBJ2-7 TRBV30 . TGTGCCTGGAGTGTTGGCAGGGACTACGAGCAGTACTTC CAWSVGRDYEQYF
. TRBJ1-2 TRBV9 . TGTGCCAGCAGCCCGGAAGGCCAGACCTATGGCTACACCTTC CASSPEGQTYGYTF
. TRBJ2-1 TRBV27 . TGTGCCAGCAGTTTAACGGGGTTCTCCTACAATGAGCAGTTCTTC CASSLTGFSYNEQFF
TRBD2 TRBJ2-1 TRBV10-3 once TGTGCCATCAGTGAAGGCGGTGGACTAGGGGATTACAATGAGCAGTTCTTC CAISEGGGLGDYNEQFF
TRBD2 TRBJ2-7 TRBV30 once TGTGCCTGGAGTAGAAAGGGACTAGGGGGCTACGAGCAGTACTTC CAWSRKGLGGYEQYF
TRBD1 TRBJ2-1 TRBV25-1 . TGTGCCAGCAGTGAAATATGGGGGCAGGGGGCCCGGGAGCAGTTCTTC CASSEIWGQGAREQFF
. TRBJ1-4 TRBV5-8 . TGTGCCAGCAGCTTGGTTGTCAGGACCAACACTAATGAAAAACTGTTTTTT CASSLVVRTNTNEKLFF
. TRBJ2-5 TRBV18 . TGTGCCAGCTCACCACCGGCAGGAGTACAAGAGACCCAGTACTTC CASSPPAGVQETQYF
TRBD1 TRBJ1-1 TRBV27 . TGTGCCAGCAGTTTATTCTGGACAGGGGGGTTAGTAAACACTGAAGCTTTCTTT CASSLFWTGGLVNTEAFF
. TRBJ2-7 TRBV5-4 . TGTGCCAGCAGCTTGGAGGTGGCGCGGGAGCAGTACTTC CASSLEVAREQYF
TRBD1 TRBJ1-2 TRBV28 . TGTGCCAGCAGCCAACAGGGGCCCTATGGCTACACCTTC CASSQQGPYGYTF
. TRBJ2-3 TRBV13 . TGTGCCAGCAGCCGACGCGCACGGGATACGCAGTATTTT CASSRRARDTQYF
. TRBJ2-3 TRBV5-8 . TGTGCCAGCAGCTTGGCCTTTTACACGGATGCCGCTGCAGATACGCAGTATTTT CASSLAFYTDAAADTQYF
. TRBJ2-5 TRBV2 . TGTGCCACCCAGGGGGGGGTCGGAGAGACCCAGTACTTC CATQGGVGETQYF
. TRBJ1-2 TRBV18 . TGTGCCAGCTCAACGACGGGGAGCAGGGGCTACACCTTC CASSTTGSRGYTF
. TRBJ2-7 TRBV19 . TGTGCCAGTAGTCCCCGACTGAATTCCTACGAGCAGTACTTC CASSPRLNSYEQYF
. TRBJ1-1 TRBV4-3 once TGCGCCAGCAGCCGCCAAGGGGGCACTGAAGCTTTCTTT CASSRQGGTEAFF
TRBD1 TRBJ1-2 TRBV4-1 . TGCGCCAGCAGCCAAGCGACAGGGCCAAACTATGGCTACACCTTC CASSQATGPNYGYTF
TRBD1 TRBJ2-7 TRBV5-4 . TGTGCCAGCAGCGTGGGCGGGACAGGGGTCTCCTACGAGCAGTACTTC CASSVGGTGVSYEQYF
. TRBJ1-2 TRBV2 . TGTGCCAGCAGTGAAAGCGGCAGAATTTCGATCTATGGCTACACCTTC CASSESGRISIYGYTF
TRBD1 TRBJ1-5 TRBV15 . TGTGCCACCAGCAGAGATCTGACAGGGCCTCAGCCCCAGCATTTT CATSRDLTGPQPQHF
. TRBJ2-6 TRBV7-2 . TGTGCCAGCAGCTTGACAGGCTCTGGGGCCAACGTCCTGACTTTC CASSLTGSGANVLTF
TRBD1 TRBJ2-5 TRBV23-1 . TGCGCCAGCCACCCGACAGGGGTGGAGACCCAGTACTTC CASHPTGVETQYF
. TRBJ1-4 TRBV19 . TGTGCCAGTAGTATAATTGGGCCGGAAAAACTGTTTTTT CASSIIGPEKLFF
TRBD1 TRBJ1-6 TRBV4-3 few TGCGCCAGCAGCCAGGGGACAGGTGGATCACCCCTCCACTTT CASSQGTGGSPLHF
. TRBJ2-1 TRBV10-3 . TGTGCCATCAGTGACCAGGGCCTCGGACAAAACAATGAGCAGTTCTTC CAISDQGLGQNNEQFF
TRBD1 TRBJ1-2 TRBV14 . TGTGCCAGCAGCCCACTCGGGACAGGGGGCGATTATGGCTACACCTTC CASSPLGTGGDYGYTF
. TRBJ1-2 TRBV21-1 . TGTGCCAGCAGCAAAGGTTCAGGGACAGGGGGTGCTTACTATGGCTACACCTTC CASSKGSGTGGAYYGYTF
TRBD1 TRBJ1-2 TRBV3-1/TRBV3-2 . TGTGCCAGCAGCCAAGATTTTGGGCAGGGGGCCGTAGGCTACACCTTC CASSQDFGQGAVGYTF
TRBD1 TRBJ2-7 TRBV14 few TGTGCCAGCTCGGGACAGGCTTACGAGCAGTACTTC CASSGQAYEQYF
. TRBJ2-3 TRBV5-1 . TGCGCCAGCAGCTTACTAGCATCTAGCACAGATACGCAGTATTTT CASSLLASSTDTQYF
. TRBJ2-1 TRBV27 . TGTGCCAGCAGTTTCCGGACCCCCATGGGGAGGGGGGGCTACTACAATGAGCAGTTCTTC CASSFRTPMGRGGYYNEQFF
. TRBJ1-5 TRBV12-3/TRBV12-4 medium-sized TGTGCCAGCACCGGACGGTCTAATCAGCCCCAGCATTTT CASTGRSNQPQHF
. TRBJ2-3 TRBV23-1 . TGCGCCAGCAGTCAATCGGAGGAGGAGGGGGGGCCTGGCACAGATACGCAGTATTTT CASSQSEEEGGPGTDTQYF
. TRBJ1-1 TRBV12-3/TRBV12-4 . TGTGCCAGCAGTTTTTGGGGAGACACTGAAGCTTTCTTT CASSFWGDTEAFF
. TRBJ1-2 TRBV5-1 . TGCGCCAGCAGCGTACTTCGGACGGGTAACTATGGCTACACCTTC CASSVLRTGNYGYTF
TRBD2 TRBJ2-1 TRBV19 . TGTGCCAGTAGTCCGGGACTAGCCCTCCGGGAGCAGTTCTTC CASSPGLALREQFF
. TRBJ1-5 TRBV2 . TGTGCCAGCTCAATGGGCGGCAATCAGCCCCAGCATTTT CASSMGGNQPQHF
. TRBJ2-7 TRBV19 once TGTGCCAGTAGTACCCGTGGAGATCTTCTCTTCGAGCAGTACTTC CASSTRGDLLFEQYF
. TRBJ1-1 TRBV6-5 . TGTGCCAGCAGCCCCGAAGTGAACACTGAAGCTTTCTTT CASSPEVNTEAFF
TRBD1 TRBJ1-3 TRBV7-9 . TGTGCCAGCAGCCCTGACAGGGGAGCCTCGCGAAACACCATATATTTT CASSPDRGASRNTIYF
. TRBJ1-2 TRBV11-2 . TGTGCCAGCAGCTTCAGGGATCATGGCTACACCTTC CASSFRDHGYTF
. TRBJ1-6 TRBV6-5 . TGTGCCAGCAGTTACTCTACGGGGGCCTTTTTTTCACCCCTCCACTTT CASSYSTGAFFSPLHF
. TRBJ2-5 TRBV10-3 . TGTGCCATCAGTGAGTCGCTGGATCGCCCAGAGACCCAGTACTTC CAISESLDRPETQYF
TRBD1 TRBJ1-2 TRBV28 . TGTGCCAGCAGGAGCCGACAGGGTTATGGCTACACCTTC CASRSRQGYGYTF
. TRBJ2-1 TRBV12-3/TRBV12-4 once TGTGCCAGCAGACTGGTGGATGAGCAGTTCTTC CASRLVDEQFF
. TRBJ1-2 TRBV9 . TGTGCCAGCAGCCCGGGGGGGGGCCTCCGCTACACCTTC CASSPGGGLRYTF
. TRBJ1-1 TRBV12-3/TRBV12-4 . TGTGCCAGCAGTTTGGTGGGGGACACTGAAGCTTTCTTT CASSLVGDTEAFF
. TRBJ2-6 TRBV18 . TGTGCCAGCTCCTCCGGGGCCGGGACACCTGGGGCCAACGTCCTGACTTTC CASSSGAGTPGANVLTF
. TRBJ2-5 TRBV2 once TGTGCCAGCAGTGATCTCCTTATTGGTTTCCAAGAGACCCAGTACTTC CASSDLLIGFQETQYF
. TRBJ2-1 TRBV7-9 . TGTGCCAGCAGCTTAGGGTTCAATGAGCAGTTCTTC CASSLGFNEQFF
. TRBJ1-1 TRBV7-6 . TGTGCCAGCAGCTTCGGCGGCCTGAACACTGAAGCTTTCTTT CASSFGGLNTEAFF